This T cell receptor (beta chain) was recorded in a study of cytomegalovirus exposure and HLA in healthy donors. Overall study results and limits: Analysis was performed later, and it showed HLA-associated TCR beta chains to be more clonally expanded than equally common others. A previous analysis found most TCR beta V segments productive roughly 87% or roughly 30% of the time. CMV serostatus alone was available as immune exposure information.

To note about this clone: Its antigen is unidentified.

This PCR relied on a set of 60 Vbeta primers and 13 Jbeta primers. Method: immunoSEQ multiplex PCR; TCRdb's copy keeps in-frame clones and lacks some. The repertoire includes 150,000 to 200,000 clones, about 86% of them detected once, and around 1.6% sits in the top ten. The receptor was isolated from a middle-aged man in good health and CMV-seropositive. Sequenced: PBMCs.

CDR3 nucleotides: TGTGCCAGCAGCGTAAAAGCAGGGCGAGCTGGAAACACCATATATTTT. Protein: CASSVKAGRAGNTIYF. The rearrangement uses TRBV9 and TRBJ1-3, with D tentatively TRBD1 (5 bases). The CDR3 totals 16 residues. Trimming removed 1 base at V and 2 bases at J, with 13 bases between. Germline lookup yields CDR1 SGDLS and CDR2 YYNGEE. Together with reference TRBV9 and TRBJ1-3, the CDR3 gives the full variable domain: DSGVTQTPKHLITATGQRVTLRCSPRSGDLSVYWYQQSLDQGLQFLIQYYNGEERAKGNILERFSAQQFPDLHSELNLSSLELGDSALYFCASSVKAGRAGNTIYFGEGSWLTVV.